A selection of T cell receptor beta chains follows, all from one sample in a study of shared clonotypes between healthy human individuals. Sequencing used immunoSEQ multiplex PCR; TCRdb keeps in-frame clones, though not all of them. The data contain 850,000 to 1,200,000 clones, approximately 68% of them singletons. Sequencing was performed on memory CD4+ T cells sorted from blood. The receptor set was obtained from a young man in good health. CDR3s include the opening cysteine and the closing phenylalanine or tryptophan. D genes are given only for firm matches. Only part of the rows carry a size: once, few, many, or a class if the clone is expanded.

.	TRBJ2-1	.	TRBV15	CATSWGGSEQFF	TGTGCCACCAGTTGGGGGGGCAGTGAGCAGTTCTTC
.	TRBJ1-5	.	TRBV19	CASSTTGDNQPQHF	TGTGCCAGTAGTACGACGGGAGATAATCAGCCCCAGCATTTT
.	TRBJ1-4	TRBD1	TRBV14	CASSQVGAGGEKLFF	TGTGCCAGCAGCCAAGTCGGGGCAGGGGGCGAAAAACTGTTTTTT
.	TRBJ2-7	TRBD2	TRBV7-2	CASSSRGTSGPEQYF	TGTGCCAGCAGCTCAAGAGGGACTAGCGGCCCCGAGCAGTACTTC
few	TRBJ1-1	.	TRBV2	CASSTTMAEAFF	TGTGCCAGCAGTACCACGATGGCTGAAGCTTTCTTT
.	TRBJ2-7	.	TRBV7-2	CASSYYGREQYF	TGTGCCAGCAGCTACTACGGTCGCGAGCAGTACTTC
.	TRBJ1-2	.	TRBV5-1	CASSPRVGGNAYGYTF	TGCGCCAGCAGCCCCCGGGTGGGGGGGAATGCCTATGGCTACACCTTC
.	TRBJ1-1	.	TRBV6-6	CASRRTAGTTEAFF	TGTGCCAGCAGAAGGACAGCTGGTACGACTGAAGCTTTCTTT
.	TRBJ2-3	.	TRBV6-5	CASGPGGTDTQYF	TGTGCCAGCGGACCGGGAGGCACAGATACGCAGTATTTT
.	TRBJ1-1	.	TRBV18	CASSSQGVANTEAFF	TGTGCCAGCTCATCACAGGGTGTTGCGAACACTGAAGCTTTCTTT
.	TRBJ2-3	.	TRBV10-1	CATGQTTDTQYF	TGCGCCACCGGACAGACCACAGATACGCAGTATTTT
.	TRBJ1-6	.	TRBV2	CASNGGLTNSPLHF	TGTGCCAGCAACGGGGGGCTGACAAATTCACCCCTCCACTTT
.	TRBJ2-1	.	TRBV6-1	CASIQGGMYNEQFF	TGTGCCAGCATCCAGGGGGGGATGTACAATGAGCAGTTCTTC
.	TRBJ2-5	TRBD2	TRBV6-1	CATGTSGGVGTQYF	TGTGCCACCGGGACTAGCGGGGGGGTAGGGACCCAGTACTTC
.	TRBJ2-5	TRBD2	TRBV5-1	CASRVGLAGETQYF	TGCGCCAGCAGAGTTGGACTAGCTGGGGAGACCCAGTACTTC
many	TRBJ1-3	.	TRBV6-5	CASSSLSTPGNTIYF	TGTGCCAGCAGTTCCCTATCGACACCTGGAAACACCATATATTTT
.	TRBJ2-5	.	TRBV10-2	CASRGFGGETQYF	TGCGCCAGCAGGGGTTTCGGGGGAGAGACCCAGTACTTC
few	TRBJ2-5	TRBD1	TRBV5-1	CASSPQPGQGSETQYF	TGCGCCAGCAGCCCTCAACCGGGACAGGGATCCGAGACCCAGTACTTC
.	TRBJ2-1	TRBD2	TRBV15	CATSTGTSGRYEQFF	TGTGCCACCAGCACCGGGACTAGCGGGCGGTACGAGCAGTTCTTC
.	TRBJ1-1	.	TRBV5-1	CASRTQITGGSEAFF	TGCGCCAGCAGGACCCAAATAACAGGAGGCTCGGAAGCTTTCTTT
.	TRBJ1-4	TRBD1	TRBV18	CASSPPGQPTNEKLFF	TGTGCCAGCTCACCACCGGGACAGCCAACTAATGAAAAACTGTTTTTT
.	TRBJ2-1	.	TRBV18	CASSAQPNEQFF	TGTGCCAGCTCAGCACAGCCTAATGAGCAGTTCTTC
few	TRBJ1-1	.	TRBV5-4	CASSFGDRNTEAFF	TGTGCCAGCAGCTTCGGGGACCGGAACACTGAAGCTTTCTTT
.	TRBJ1-1	.	TRBV6-6	CASSYEQGEAFF	TGTGCCAGCAGTTACGAACAGGGTGAAGCTTTCTTT
.	TRBJ1-2	.	TRBV30	CAWSGRDWGYTF	TGTGCCTGGAGCGGTCGGGATTGGGGCTACACCTTC
.	TRBJ1-1	.	TRBV15	CATSRDRRAEAFF	TGTGCCACCAGCAGAGACCGTCGAGCTGAAGCTTTCTTT
.	TRBJ2-7	.	TRBV5-1	CASSPGTQGGVEQYF	TGCGCCAGCAGCCCAGGGACCCAAGGGGGGGTCGAGCAGTACTTC
.	TRBJ1-2	TRBD1	TRBV6-5	CASSLTGGLGYGYTF	TGTGCCAGCAGTTTGACAGGGGGCTTGGGATATGGCTACACCTTC
.	TRBJ1-1	.	TRBV7-6	CASSSNRFLLNTEAFF	TGTGCCAGCAGCTCGAACCGATTCCTCTTAAACACTGAAGCTTTCTTT
many	TRBJ2-1	TRBD2	TRBV9	CASSVAGAGNEQFF	TGTGCCAGCAGCGTGGCGGGAGCGGGCAATGAGCAGTTCTTC
.	TRBJ2-2	TRBD2	TRBV27	CASSLLAGGPTGELFF	TGTGCCAGCAGTTTATTGGCGGGAGGGCCCACCGGGGAGCTGTTTTTT
.	TRBJ2-1	.	TRBV7-2	CASSLAPTPWNEQFF	TGTGCCAGCAGCTTAGCGCCCACCCCCTGGAATGAGCAGTTCTTC
.	TRBJ1-1	.	TRBV7-2	CASSFYKGTEAFF	TGTGCCAGCAGCTTTTATAAGGGGACTGAAGCTTTCTTT
.	TRBJ1-3	.	TRBV5-1	CASLSGNTIYF	TGCGCCAGCCTCTCTGGAAACACCATATATTTT
.	TRBJ1-2	TRBD1	TRBV7-6	CASSLGGQGFDGYTF	TGTGCCAGCAGCTTAGGGGGACAGGGGTTCGATGGCTACACCTTC
.	TRBJ2-7	.	TRBV11-2	CASSLSGPSEQYF	TGTGCCAGCAGCTTATCCGGCCCCAGCGAGCAGTACTTC
.	TRBJ1-3	.	TRBV10-3	CAISPLEPETGNTIYF	TGTGCCATCAGCCCTCTTGAGCCTGAAACTGGAAACACCATATATTTT
.	TRBJ2-2	TRBD2	TRBV5-1	CASSFSAGGHTGELFF	TGCGCCAGCAGCTTTTCAGCGGGAGGGCACACCGGGGAGCTGTTTTTT
.	TRBJ2-7	TRBD1	TRBV27	CASGTGGWTYEQYF	TGTGCCAGTGGGACAGGGGGCTGGACCTACGAGCAGTACTTC
.	TRBJ1-2	.	TRBV27	CASTTRGLGYTF	TGTGCCAGCACTACCCGCGGGCTTGGCTACACCTTC
.	TRBJ1-2	.	TRBV5-1	CASSFRTENYGYTF	TGCGCCAGCAGCTTCCGGACAGAGAACTATGGCTACACCTTC